The rows below give T cell receptor beta chains drawn from one sample of a study of blood T cells in healthy people across ages. TCRdb reprocessed the 5' RACE reads via MiXCR and lists one record per CDR3 protein. The sample shows some 890,000 distinct CDR3 sequences, roughly 29% of them seen only once. These records were also assigned to another study, of T cells of mothers and their children.

Sample: blood. The receptors stem from a woman between 40 and 50 years old in good health. CDR3s include the opening cysteine and the closing phenylalanine or tryptophan. The D gene is left open where the match is weak. A row's size may be missing; if present it is once, few, many or a size class.

v_call: TRBV7-9
d_call: -
j_call: TRBJ1-1
clone_size: few
cdr3_nt: TGTGCCAGCGGTCGGGGGCGCGGCACTGAAGCTTTCTTT
cdr3_aa: CASGRGRGTEAFF

v_call: TRBV4-1
d_call: -
j_call: TRBJ2-6
clone_size: -
cdr3_nt: TGCGCCAGCAGCCAGGCCGAAGGTCTACGGGGGGCCAACGTCCTGACTTTC
cdr3_aa: CASSQAEGLRGANVLTF

v_call: TRBV4-3
d_call: -
j_call: TRBJ1-6
clone_size: -
cdr3_nt: TGCGCCAGCAGCCAAGTGAGGGGCTCCTATAATTCACCCCTCCACTTT
cdr3_aa: CASSQVRGSYNSPLHF

v_call: TRBV20-1
d_call: TRBD1
j_call: TRBJ1-2
clone_size: -
cdr3_nt: TGCAGTGCTAGAGAAATTGGGGGACAGGCAAACTATGGCTACACCTTC
cdr3_aa: CSAREIGGQANYGYTF

v_call: TRBV2
d_call: TRBD2
j_call: TRBJ2-3
clone_size: few
cdr3_nt: TGTGCCAGCAGTGCTGAGGCGTGGACTAGCGGGGAGACAGATACGCAGTATTTT
cdr3_aa: CASSAEAWTSGETDTQYF

v_call: TRBV28
d_call: -
j_call: TRBJ1-3
clone_size: few
cdr3_nt: TGTGCCAGCAGTTACCTCAGCTCTGGAAACACCATATATTTT
cdr3_aa: CASSYLSSGNTIYF

v_call: TRBV28
d_call: -
j_call: TRBJ2-6
clone_size: -
cdr3_nt: TGTGCCAGCAGTTTCGGTGGGGCCAACGTCCTGACTTTC
cdr3_aa: CASSFGGANVLTF

v_call: TRBV7-2
d_call: TRBD1
j_call: TRBJ2-1
clone_size: -
cdr3_nt: TGTGCCAGCAGTTACAGGGGGCTCGGAGGCAATGAGCAGTTCTTC
cdr3_aa: CASSYRGLGGNEQFF

v_call: TRBV7-9
d_call: -
j_call: TRBJ2-6
clone_size: few
cdr3_nt: TGTGCCAGCAGTTCTAGACGAAGCTCTGGGGCCAACGTCCTGACTTTC
cdr3_aa: CASSSRRSSGANVLTF

v_call: TRBV5-5
d_call: TRBD2
j_call: TRBJ2-1
clone_size: many
cdr3_nt: TGTGCCAGCAGTCTACTAGCGGGGGCGAATGAGCAGTTCTTC
cdr3_aa: CASSLLAGANEQFF

v_call: TRBV7-2
d_call: TRBD1
j_call: TRBJ1-2
clone_size: many
cdr3_nt: TGTGCCAGCAGCCATCCTCAGGGGGCTGGTGGCTACACCTTC
cdr3_aa: CASSHPQGAGGYTF

v_call: TRBV10-3
d_call: TRBD1
j_call: TRBJ1-1
clone_size: -
cdr3_nt: TGTGCCATCAGTGATTTATCAGGGGGTCGGAACACTGAAGCTTTCTTT
cdr3_aa: CAISDLSGGRNTEAFF

v_call: TRBV29-1
d_call: -
j_call: TRBJ2-1
clone_size: -
cdr3_nt: TGCAGCGTTGACACCTACGGGTCGGCCTTCCGCTCCTACAATGAGCAGTTCTTC
cdr3_aa: CSVDTYGSAFRSYNEQFF

v_call: TRBV5-1
d_call: -
j_call: TRBJ2-7
clone_size: many
cdr3_nt: TGCGCCAGCAGCTTGGGAGGGGAGCCCTACGAGCAGTACTTC
cdr3_aa: CASSLGGEPYEQYF

v_call: TRBV5-1
d_call: -
j_call: TRBJ1-1
clone_size: many
cdr3_nt: TGCGCCAGCAGCTTGGTGGGTAACCCTGAAGCTTTCTTT
cdr3_aa: CASSLVGNPEAFF

v_call: TRBV19
d_call: -
j_call: TRBJ2-6
clone_size: few
cdr3_nt: TGTGCCAGTAGCCTTCTACAGGGCACTGGGGCCAACGTCCTGACTTTC
cdr3_aa: CASSLLQGTGANVLTF

v_call: TRBV9
d_call: -
j_call: TRBJ2-7
clone_size: many
cdr3_nt: TGTGCCAGCAGCCCCCGGGGGATCTCCTACGAGCAGTACTTC
cdr3_aa: CASSPRGISYEQYF

v_call: TRBV10-3
d_call: TRBD1
j_call: TRBJ2-3
clone_size: few
cdr3_nt: TGTGCCATCAGTGATTTAGGCAGGGGGCGCGAGGGCAGCACAGATACGCAGTATTTT
cdr3_aa: CAISDLGRGREGSTDTQYF

v_call: TRBV12-3/TRBV12-4
d_call: TRBD2
j_call: TRBJ2-7
clone_size: many
cdr3_nt: TGTGCCAGCAGTTTGGGCCGACTAGCAGACGAGCAGTACTTC
cdr3_aa: CASSLGRLADEQYF

v_call: TRBV4-1
d_call: TRBD1
j_call: TRBJ1-2
clone_size: few
cdr3_nt: TGCGCCAGCAGCCAAGATAAGGGGGCGCGCGGCTACACCTTC
cdr3_aa: CASSQDKGARGYTF

v_call: TRBV29-1
d_call: -
j_call: TRBJ2-1
clone_size: few
cdr3_nt: TGCAGCGTTGAGGGAGGCAGGGTCTACAATGAGCAGTTCTTC
cdr3_aa: CSVEGGRVYNEQFF

v_call: TRBV28
d_call: -
j_call: TRBJ1-4
clone_size: -
cdr3_nt: TGTGCCAGCAGTTTAACTTCATCACTGTTTTTT
cdr3_aa: CASSLTSSLFF

v_call: TRBV14
d_call: -
j_call: TRBJ1-1
clone_size: -
cdr3_nt: TGTGCCAGCAGCCAAGAACCGACGAACACTGAAGCTTTCTTT
cdr3_aa: CASSQEPTNTEAFF

v_call: TRBV20-1
d_call: TRBD1
j_call: TRBJ2-7
clone_size: many
cdr3_nt: TGCAGTGCTAGCTCAAGGGACAGGGTCTACGAGCAGTACTTC
cdr3_aa: CSASSRDRVYEQYF

v_call: TRBV4-3
d_call: -
j_call: TRBJ2-6
clone_size: many
cdr3_nt: TGCGCCAGCAGCCAAACAGGATACTCTGGGGCCAACGTCCTGACTTTC
cdr3_aa: CASSQTGYSGANVLTF

v_call: TRBV30
d_call: -
j_call: TRBJ1-2
clone_size: -
cdr3_nt: TGTGCCTGGAGTGTGGCGCCCTATGGCTACACCTTC
cdr3_aa: CAWSVAPYGYTF

v_call: TRBV15
d_call: TRBD2
j_call: TRBJ2-7
clone_size: many
cdr3_nt: TGTGCCACCAGCAGAGAGGCTAGCGGGGTCTCCTACGAGCAGTACTTC
cdr3_aa: CATSREASGVSYEQYF

v_call: TRBV11-1
d_call: -
j_call: TRBJ2-7
clone_size: -
cdr3_nt: TGTGCCAGCAGCGCAAACGCGGGGCCTTGGAATGAGCAGTACTTC
cdr3_aa: CASSANAGPWNEQYF

v_call: TRBV6-6
d_call: TRBD1
j_call: TRBJ1-5
clone_size: few
cdr3_nt: TGTGCCAGCAGTTACTTCGGACAGGGGGCTGATCAGCCCCAGCATTTT
cdr3_aa: CASSYFGQGADQPQHF

v_call: TRBV13
d_call: TRBD1
j_call: TRBJ2-4
clone_size: many
cdr3_nt: TGTGCCAGCAGCTCCGGACAGGGCTCTCTAGCCAAAAACATTCAGTACTTC
cdr3_aa: CASSSGQGSLAKNIQYF

v_call: TRBV4-2
d_call: TRBD2
j_call: TRBJ2-1
clone_size: -
cdr3_nt: TGTGCCAGCAGCCAGCGGGGGGGCCCTACGGATGAGCAGTTCTTC
cdr3_aa: CASSQRGGPTDEQFF

v_call: TRBV4-1
d_call: -
j_call: TRBJ1-3
clone_size: -
cdr3_nt: TGCGCCAGCAGCCAAGTTACGGTCGGAAACACCATATATTTT
cdr3_aa: CASSQVTVGNTIYF

v_call: TRBV9
d_call: TRBD2
j_call: TRBJ2-1
clone_size: -
cdr3_nt: TGTGCCAGCAGCGTAGGCAGCGGGGGGACCTCAGTGGAGCAGTTCTTC
cdr3_aa: CASSVGSGGTSVEQFF

v_call: TRBV12-3/TRBV12-4
d_call: -
j_call: TRBJ2-5
clone_size: -
cdr3_nt: TGTGCCAGCGGACCCCAGCTGGGGCACCAAGAGACCCAGTACTTC
cdr3_aa: CASGPQLGHQETQYF

v_call: TRBV7-3
d_call: -
j_call: TRBJ2-5
clone_size: many
cdr3_nt: TGTGCCAGCAGCTTAGGCCCCCCCGAGACCCAGTACTTC
cdr3_aa: CASSLGPPETQYF

v_call: TRBV2
d_call: TRBD1
j_call: TRBJ1-2
clone_size: -
cdr3_nt: TGTGCCAGCAGTGGAGGGACAGGGTCGGTGTACACCTTC
cdr3_aa: CASSGGTGSVYTF

v_call: TRBV2
d_call: TRBD1
j_call: TRBJ1-2
clone_size: once
cdr3_nt: TGTGCCAGCAGTGGACAAGGACAGGGAAGTGGCTACACCTTC
cdr3_aa: CASSGQGQGSGYTF

v_call: TRBV27
d_call: -
j_call: TRBJ1-1
clone_size: -
cdr3_nt: TGTGCCAGCAGTCCCCGACCCATAAACACTGAAGCTTTCTTT
cdr3_aa: CASSPRPINTEAFF

v_call: TRBV4-1
d_call: -
j_call: TRBJ2-7
clone_size: -
cdr3_nt: TGCGCCAGCAGCCCTACGAGGGACACTTCCTACGAGCAGTACTTC
cdr3_aa: CASSPTRDTSYEQYF

v_call: TRBV9
d_call: -
j_call: TRBJ2-1
clone_size: many
cdr3_nt: TGTGCCAGCAGCGTAGGGGTGACCAGGGGCTACAATGAGCAGTTCTTC
cdr3_aa: CASSVGVTRGYNEQFF